Shown below are 10 T cell receptor beta chains from a single sample sequenced in a study of CD8+ T cells in alopecia areata. Reverse transcribed after extraction, RNA yielded cDNA as the sequencing template. Libraries were prepared by immunoSEQ multiplex PCR; TCRdb keeps only in-frame clonotypes and omits some of them. The data hold 50,000 to 70,000 clones, with about 40% observed a single time. Sample: NKG2D-low CD8+ T cells sorted from blood. The receptors derive from a human donor with alopecia areata.

In its sample, this clone was seen many times. V is TRBV28 and J is TRBJ2-7, with D tentatively TRBD1 (6 bases). This CDR3 contains 15 residues. Deletions cut 10 bases from V and 0 bases from J, with 19 bases between. The germline V gene has CDR1 MDHEN and CDR2 SYDVKM. This CDR3 is CATQMGHSSSYEQYF. CDR3 DNA: TGTGCCACCCAAATGGGACATTCGAGCTCCTACGAGCAGTACTTC.

The V call is TRBV2, the J call TRBJ2-7, with 8 positions matching TRBD1. CDR1 is SNHLY and CDR2 is FYNNEI in the germline V gene. The CDR3 runs to 15 residues. V lost 5 bases, J lost 3 bases, and 9 bases stayed unmatched. The CDR3 reads CASSFSDRVNYEQYF. The CDR3 nucleotides are TGTGCCAGCAGTTTTTCGGACAGGGTAAACTACGAGCAGTACTTC.

V and J are TRBV5-1 and TRBJ2-7; no definite D call. From germline, CDR1 is SGHRS and CDR2 YFSETQ. Trimming took off 3 bases at V and 4 bases at J, with 11 bases between the two ends. This CDR3 region has 13 residues. CDR3 sequence: CASSSSWGYEQYF. The CDR3 coding sequence is TGCGCCAGCAGCTCCTCATGGGGTTACGAGCAGTACTTC.

This clone was counted a few times. The rearrangement joins TRBV7-9 to TRBJ2-1; no reliable D call. The length of the CDR3 is 15 residues. Germline values: CDR1 SEHNR, CDR2 FQNEAQ (reference sequence). V was shortened by 4 bases and J by 6 bases, with 16 bases between the two germline ends. The CDR3 spells CASSSDESQANEQFF. CDR3 nucleotides: TGTGCCAGCAGCTCAGATGAATCTCAGGCCAATGAGCAGTTCTTC.

The rearrangement links TRBV30 to TRBJ1-2; D is uncertain. V gave up 0 bases and J gave up 0 bases, with 17 bases separating them. The CDR3 runs 17 residues. Germline CDR1 GTSNPN, CDR2 SVGIG (reference sequence). CDR3 loop: CAWSVGVRQYPNYGYTF. The DNA of the CDR3 is TGTGCCTGGAGTGTTGGAGTCAGACAATACCCTAACTATGGCTACACCTTC.

The V call is TRBV4-3, the J call TRBJ2-4; 7 bases match TRBD2. Germline V gives CDR1 LGHNA, CDR2 YSLEER. This CDR3 is 15 amino acids long. V dropped 4 bases and J dropped 0; count of bases not matched to a gene: 3. The CDR3 loop is CASSRDYLAKNIQYF. Here the CDR3 DNA reads TGCGCCAGCAGCCGGGACTACCTAGCCAAAAACATTCAGTACTTC.

V is TRBV7-9 and J is TRBJ2-5, with D tentatively TRBD2 (6 bases). Germline V CDR1 and CDR2: SEHNR, FQNEAQ (reference sequence). Deletions cut 5 bases from V and 3 bases from J, with 13 bases between. The CDR3 length is 14 residues. CDR3 coding DNA: TGTGCCAGCAGCGGGGGACTGTCCGAAGAGACCCAGTACTTC. It codes for CASSGGLSEETQYF.

V is TRBV6-5 and J is TRBJ2-1, with 8 bases matching TRBD2. Germline V gene lookup returns CDR1 MNHEY and CDR2 SVGAGI. V gave up 8 bases and J gave up 2 bases; unmatched junction bases: 5. The CDR3 contains 14 residues. The chain's CDR3 is CASSPGGTYNEQFF. DNA of the CDR3: TGTGCCAGCTCCCCGGGGGGGACCTACAATGAGCAGTTCTTC.

This chain joins TRBV7-6 and TRBJ2-3; D perhaps matches TRBD2 (6 bases). Trimming left V 4 bases short and J 2 bases short, with 22 bases between. The V gene's germline CDR1 is SGHVS and CDR2 FNYEAQ. The CDR3 spans 18 residues. This chain's CDR3 is CASSSPLSRDFFTDTQYF. The CDR3, as DNA: TGTGCCAGCAGCTCTCCCCTGTCCCGGGACTTTTTCACAGATACGCAGTATTTT.

V usage is TRBV4-1 and J usage is TRBJ2-1, with 11 bases aligning to TRBD2. The CDR3 has 18 residues. Germline V gives CDR1 MGHRA, CDR2 YSYEKL. V was pared by 1 base and J by 10 bases, with 15 bases of the junction left unmatched. CDR3 in amino acids: CASSQVAPRSGRGHEQFF. The CDR3 coding sequence is TGCGCCAGCAGCCAAGTGGCCCCACGTAGCGGGAGGGGCCACGAGCAGTTCTTC.